The 29 T cell receptor beta chains in this list originate from one sample, sequenced in a study of blood T cell repertoires in COVID-19. This table comes from immunoSEQ multiplex PCR, and its TCRdb copy is limited to in-frame clones, with some not included. Of more than 85,000 clones in the sample, around 80% were seen once. What was sequenced was peripheral blood. These receptors were obtained from a man in his 70s with acute or convalescent COVID-19.

This chain joins TRBV28 and TRBJ2-1, with 10 bases identical to TRBD2. The V and J ends lost 4 bases and 4 bases, in that order; junction bases with no gene match: 4. The germline V gene encodes CDR1 MDHEN and CDR2 SYDVKM. The CDR3 sequence is 15 residues long. CDR3 nucleotides: TGTGCCAGCAGTTCACTAGCGGGGCTATACAATGAGCAGTTCTTC. Translation gives CASSSLAGLYNEQFF.

J is TRBJ1-1 and V is TRBV6-6, with D unclear. V lost 0 bases, J lost 1 base, and 9 bases lay in between. This CDR3 is built from 15 residues. The germline CDR1 and CDR2 sequences are MNHNY and SVGAGI (reference sequence). The DNA of the CDR3 is TGTGCCAGCAGTTACTCAGCCCGCAAGAACACTGAAGCTTTCTTT. Translation: CASSYSARKNTEAFF.

This clone was detected once. The J gene is TRBJ2-7, the V gene TRBV25-1; no definite D call. CDR3 length equals 14 residues. Trimming removed 4 bases at V and 1 base at J, with 11 bases between. The germline gives CDR1 MGHDK, CDR2 SYGVNS. The CDR3 here is CASSVRLPSYEQYF. The DNA for the CDR3 is TGTGCCAGCAGTGTTCGACTGCCTTCCTACGAGCAGTACTTC.

V gene TRBV28 combines with J gene TRBJ2-7, with D perhaps TRBD1 (5 bases). Germline V gene sequence: CDR1 MDHEN, CDR2 SYDVKM. This CDR3 is built from 11 residues. Trimming stripped 11 bases from V and 3 bases from J, with 11 bases between. CDR3 DNA sequence: TGTGCCGCTGGCAGGGTCTACGAGCAGTACTTC. Protein sequence: CAAGRVYEQYF.

The J gene is TRBJ2-1, the V gene TRBV18; 7 nucleotides agree with TRBD2. V gave up 4 bases and J gave up 10 bases; unmatched junction bases: 10. CDR1 is KGHSH, CDR2 LQKENI, per germline. The length of the CDR3 is 14 residues. The CDR3, as DNA: TGTGCCAGCTCACAGGGACCGGGACTATACGAGCAGTTCTTC. Residues: CASSQGPGLYEQFF.

J is TRBJ1-1 and V is TRBV28; a possible D gene is TRBD1 (6 bases). With 3 bases removed from V and 5 bases from J, the gap between germline ends came to 25 bases. This CDR3 has 18 amino acids. Germline V gene sequence: CDR1 MDHEN, CDR2 SYDVKM. CDR3 residues: CASSFPPSGGGAGTEAFF. The DNA for the CDR3 is TGTGCCAGCAGTTTTCCCCCTTCGGGGGGGGGCGCAGGGACTGAAGCTTTCTTT.

V gene TRBV27 combines with J gene TRBJ1-1; no firm D call. The CDR3 runs 13 residues. CDR1 is MNHEY, CDR2 SMNVEV, per germline (reference sequence). V lost 0 bases to trimming and J lost 5 bases, with 7 bases between them. The CDR3 loop reads CASSLSRETEAFF. DNA for the CDR3: TGTGCCAGCAGTTTATCCCGAGAGACTGAAGCTTTCTTT.

This clone occurred a few times. The chain combines TRBV5-4 with TRBJ1-1, with D tentatively TRBD1 (5 bases). The CDR3 has 13 amino acids. Germline V gives CDR1 SGHNT, CDR2 YYREEE (reference sequence). V lost 5 bases, J lost 3 bases, and 11 bases lay in between. CDR3 sequence (DNA): TGTGCCAGCAGGGGTGCGGGGGACACTGAAGCTTTCTTT. Its translation is CASRGAGDTEAFF.

As DNA, the CDR3 is TGTGCCAGCAGTTTACCCGGGACAGGTTACAATCAGCCCCAGCATTTT. Protein: CASSLPGTGYNQPQHF. The gene calls are TRBV27 and TRBJ1-5; 8 positions match TRBD1. Germline CDR1 is MNHEY and CDR2 is SMNVEV (reference sequence). Trimming at V came to 2 bases and at J to 3 bases, leaving 6 bases not matched to a gene. The CDR3 length is 16 residues.

V usage is TRBV5-4 and J usage is TRBJ1-2; the D is unclear. Germline V gene data show CDR1 as SGHNT and CDR2 as YYREEE (reference sequence). This CDR3 has 12 residues. Trimming shortened V by 0 bases and J by 5 bases, and 5 bases separated the two germline ends. The CDR3 sequence is CASSLDQYGYTF. In DNA, the CDR3 is TGTGCCAGCAGCTTGGACCAGTATGGCTACACCTTC.

This clone was counted once. In the same sample, other DNA sequences code for this CDR3. V gene TRBV18 combines with J gene TRBJ1-3, with D uncertain. Between the trimmed V and J ends, which lost 3 bases and 0 bases, there was a span of 9 bases. The CDR3 runs to 15 residues. CDR1 KGHSH and CDR2 LQKENI come from the germline V gene. CDR3 bases: TGTGCCAGCTCACCGCCGGGGAGCTCTGGAAACACCATATATTTT. Amino acid sequence: CASSPPGSSGNTIYF.

The chain is built from TRBV9 and TRBJ2-3; 9 nucleotides match TRBD1. From germline, CDR1 is SGDLS and CDR2 YYNGEE. This CDR3 has 16 residues. The trim removed 0 bases at V and 3 bases at J, leaving 5 bases unmatched. DNA for the CDR3: TGTGCCAGCAGCGTAGAGTGGGGGACAGGGACAGATACGCAGTATTTT. Protein: CASSVEWGTGTDTQYF.

V is TRBV20-1 and J is TRBJ1-6; D not certain. Germline-derived CDR1 and CDR2 are DFQATT and SNEGSKA (reference sequence). The CDR3 length is 15 residues. V was trimmed by 3 bases and J by 1 base, leaving 10 bases between them. The CDR3 DNA reads TGCAGTGCTAGTTATGTGGCTTCCTATAATTCACCCCTCCACTTT. Its translation: CSASYVASYNSPLHF.

The chain carries TRBV6-2 or TRBV6-3 and TRBJ2-1, with 9 nucleotides matching TRBD2. The V gene's germline CDR1 is MNHEY and CDR2 SVGEGT. There are 13 residues in the CDR3. The trim removed 5 bases at V and 9 bases at J, leaving 5 bases unmatched. Here the CDR3 reads CASSLAGYGEQFF. CDR3 DNA: TGTGCCAGCAGTCTAGCGGGATATGGTGAGCAGTTCTTC.

The J gene is TRBJ2-1, the V gene TRBV15, with TRBD2 matching 11 bases. Germline CDR1 reads LNHNV; CDR2 reads YYDKDF (reference sequence). The CDR3 spans 18 residues. After removal of 2 bases from V and 1 base from J, the junction contained 7 bases not matched to a gene. CDR3 sequence reads: CATSRLPGTSGSYNEQFF. The DNA for the CDR3 is TGTGCCACCAGCAGATTGCCGGGGACTAGCGGTTCCTACAATGAGCAGTTCTTC.

The rearrangement links TRBV19 to TRBJ1-6; the D gene is possibly TRBD1 (5 bases). The germline V gene has CDR1 LNHDA and CDR2 SQIVND (reference sequence). The V gene lost 4 bases and the J gene lost 7 bases, with 11 bases spanning the gap. The CDR3 has 14 amino acids. CDR3 protein: CASSKVTENSPLHF. The CDR3 DNA follows: TGTGCCAGTAGTAAGGTGACAGAGAATTCACCCCTCCACTTT. The full variable domain, its missing parts supplied by reference TRBV19 and TRBJ1-6, is DGGITQSPKYLFRKEGQNVTLSCEQNLNHDAMYWYRQDPGQGLRLIYYSQIVNDFQKGDIAEGYSVSREKKESFPLTVTSAQKNPTAFYLCASSKVTENSPLHFGNGTRLTVT.

The V and J genes are TRBV7-2 and TRBJ1-2; possibly TRBD1 for D (5 bases). Looked up from germline, CDR1 is SGHTA and CDR2 is FQGNSA. Trimming took off 4 bases at V and 5 bases at J, with 8 bases between the two ends. The CDR3 length is 12 residues. This CDR3 is CASSSGLYGYTF. CDR3 nucleotide sequence: TGTGCCAGCAGCTCGGGACTGTATGGCTACACCTTC.

The chain recombines TRBV2 with TRBJ1-4, with 7 bases lining up with TRBD1. The V and J ends lost 2 bases and 15 bases, in that order; junction bases with no gene match: 9. Germline CDR1 reads SNHLY; CDR2 reads FYNNEI. This CDR3 spans 13 amino acids. The CDR3 region is CASSEISRGVVFF. CDR3 nucleotides: TGTGCCAGCAGTGAAATTAGCAGGGGGGTGGTGTTTTTT.

The rearrangement uses TRBV5-4 and TRBJ2-1; 8 bases match TRBD1. The J segment lost 8 bases and the V segment lost 3 bases, leaving 13 bases of the junction unmatched. Germline V gives CDR1 SGHNT, CDR2 YYREEE (reference sequence). The CDR3 sequence is 16 residues long. CDR3 in amino acids: CASSSPKQGARHEQFF. CDR3 nucleotide sequence: TGTGCCAGCAGCTCCCCAAAGCAGGGGGCGAGGCATGAGCAGTTCTTC.

V usage is TRBV11-3 and J usage is TRBJ2-2, with TRBD1 matching 7 bases. The CDR3 sequence is 16 residues long. Germline lookup yields CDR1 SGHNT and CDR2 YENEEA. Unmatched junction bases numbered 6, after V lost 5 bases and J lost 0 bases. The CDR3 loop reads CASSAQGDTNTGELFF. CDR3 bases: TGTGCCAGCAGCGCTCAGGGGGACACGAACACCGGGGAGCTGTTTTTT.

The chain employs TRBV7-2 and TRBJ2-7; 7 positions agree with TRBD1. The CDR3 sequence is 15 residues long. V lost 3 bases, J lost 1 base, and 6 bases stayed unmatched. Germline assignment: CDR1 SGHTA and CDR2 FQGNSA. The CDR3 DNA is TGTGCCAGCAGCTTGGGGACAGCCCCTTCCTACGAGCAGTACTTC. This gives the protein CASSLGTAPSYEQYF.

The chain has TRBV30 and TRBJ2-1, with 12 bases matching TRBD2. The CDR3 covers 14 residues. The germline CDR1 and CDR2 sequences are GTSNPN and SVGIG (reference sequence). Trimming took 3 bases from V and 3 from J; bases not matched to a gene: 0. CDR3 DNA sequence: TGTGCCTGGAGACTAGCGGGAGGCTACAATGAGCAGTTCTTC. This gives the protein CAWRLAGGYNEQFF.

This chain uses TRBV28 with TRBJ2-4; a possible D gene is TRBD2 (7 bases). Trimming cost V 5 bases and J 6 bases, with 17 bases left between them. The CDR3 has 15 amino acids. CDR1 and CDR2 from the germline V gene are MDHEN and SYDVKM. The CDR3 loop is CASSPPGGAGNIQYF. CDR3 sequence (DNA): TGTGCCAGCAGTCCTCCTGGGGGGGCGGGAAACATTCAGTACTTC.

The chain carries TRBV19 and TRBJ2-7; D uncertain. V lost 1 base, J lost 6 bases, and 4 bases lay in between. The CDR3 sequence is 11 residues long. Germline V CDR1 and CDR2: LNHDA, SQIVND (reference sequence). Here the CDR3 reads CASSIGPEQYF. Written as DNA, the CDR3 is TGTGCCAGTAGTATAGGGCCCGAGCAGTACTTC.

The V and J genes are TRBV30 and TRBJ2-7; 7 bases agree with TRBD2. Trimming at V came to 3 bases and at J to 3 bases, leaving 11 bases not matched to a gene. The CDR3 runs to 15 residues. The germline CDR1 and CDR2 sequences are GTSNPN and SVGIG (reference sequence). The CDR3 DNA sequence: TGTGCCTGGAGCCCCGGGACTACCGCCTACTACGAGCAGTACTTC. Protein product: CAWSPGTTAYYEQYF.

This chain links TRBV28 with TRBJ1-1; D is possibly TRBD1 (6 bases). Trimming removed 5 bases at V and 1 base at J, with 14 bases between. Germline V lookup: CDR1 MDHEN, CDR2 SYDVKM. The CDR3 totals 15 residues. CDR3 amino acids: CASSPHREGNTEAFF. As DNA, the CDR3 is TGTGCCAGCAGTCCCCACAGGGAGGGGAACACTGAAGCTTTCTTT.

The rearrangement uses TRBV6-5 and TRBJ2-7; D possibly corresponds to TRBD1 (5 bases). The CDR3 contains 13 residues. Germline values: CDR1 MNHEY, CDR2 SVGAGI. V shed 4 bases and J shed 4 bases, with 11 bases lying between them. The CDR3 nucleotides read TGTGCCAGCAGTTCGCCCAACAGGTACGAGCAGTACTTC. Translation gives CASSSPNRYEQYF.

This clone was seen just once. CDR3 DNA sequence: TGTGCCAGCAGTGCCCTCGGGACAGGGGGCCACGAGCAGTACTTC. Encoded protein: CASSALGTGGHEQYF. The chain carries TRBV28 and TRBJ2-7; 12 bases are shared with TRBD1. This CDR3 has 15 residues. The V gene's germline CDR1 is MDHEN and CDR2 SYDVKM. V was clipped by 5 bases and J by 5 bases; unmatched bases: 7.

This chain uses TRBV3-1 (or the pseudogene TRBV3-2) with TRBJ2-7; the D gene is possibly TRBD1 (8 bases). Germline V gives CDR1 LGHDT, CDR2 YNNKEL (reference sequence). The CDR3 loop spans 15 amino acids. V was clipped by 3 bases and J by 5 bases, with 17 bases between them. CDR3 DNA: TGTGCCAGCAGCCACAGCGGGACAGGAGGGAACGAGCAGTACTTC. Translated: CASSHSGTGGNEQYF.